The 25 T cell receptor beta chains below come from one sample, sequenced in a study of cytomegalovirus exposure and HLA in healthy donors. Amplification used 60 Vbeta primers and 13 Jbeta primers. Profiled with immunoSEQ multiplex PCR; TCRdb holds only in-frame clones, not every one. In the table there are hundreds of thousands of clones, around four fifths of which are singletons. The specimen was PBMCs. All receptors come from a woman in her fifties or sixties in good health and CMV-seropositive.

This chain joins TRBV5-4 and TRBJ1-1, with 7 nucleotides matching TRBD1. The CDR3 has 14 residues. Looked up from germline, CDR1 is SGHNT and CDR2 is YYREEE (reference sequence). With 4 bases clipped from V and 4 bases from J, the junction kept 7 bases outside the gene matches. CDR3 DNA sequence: TGTGCCAGCAGCCAGGGACAGTGGGGCACTGAAGCTTTCTTT. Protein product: CASSQGQWGTEAFF. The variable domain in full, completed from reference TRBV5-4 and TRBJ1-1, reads ETGVTQSPTHLIKTRGQQVTLRCSSQSGHNTVSWYQQALGQGPQFIFQYYREEENGRGNFPPRFSGLQFPNYSSELNVNALELDDSALYLCASSQGQWGTEAFFGQGTRLTVV.

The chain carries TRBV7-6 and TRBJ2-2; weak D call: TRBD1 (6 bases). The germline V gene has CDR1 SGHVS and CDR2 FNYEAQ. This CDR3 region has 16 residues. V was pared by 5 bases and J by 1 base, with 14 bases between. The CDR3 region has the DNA TGTGCCAGCAGCCCCAGGGGTTACGTGAACACCGGGGAGCTGTTTTTT. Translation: CASSPRGYVNTGELFF.

The DNA for the CDR3 is TGTGCCAGCAGCTTTCCAGGTGAAAAACTGTTTTTT. As protein: CASSFPGEKLFF. The J gene is TRBJ1-4, the V gene TRBV7-9; D call uncertain. The CDR3 spans 12 residues. Trimming cost V 3 bases and J 7 bases, with 6 bases left between them. Germline lookup yields CDR1 SEHNR and CDR2 FQNEAQ (reference sequence). Variable domain in full (rest from reference TRBV7-9 and TRBJ1-4): DTGVSQNPRHKITKRGQNVTFRCDPISEHNRLYWYRQTLGQGPEFLTYFQNEAQLEKSRLLSDRFSAERPKGSFSTLEIQRTEQGDSAMYLCASSFPGEKLFFGSGTQLSVL.

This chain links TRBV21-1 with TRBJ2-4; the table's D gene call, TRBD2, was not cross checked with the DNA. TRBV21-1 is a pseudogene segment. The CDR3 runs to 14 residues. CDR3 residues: CAAPLGRTKNIQYF. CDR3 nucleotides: TGTGCCGCCCCACTCGGTAGAACCAAAAACATTCAGTACTTC.

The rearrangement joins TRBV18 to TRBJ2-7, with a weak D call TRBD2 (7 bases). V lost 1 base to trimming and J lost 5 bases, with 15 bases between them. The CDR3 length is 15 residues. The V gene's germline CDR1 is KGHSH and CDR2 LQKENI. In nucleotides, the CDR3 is TGTGCCAGCTCACCACAAGCTGTAGGGGGGGACGAGCAGTACTTC. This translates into CASSPQAVGGDEQYF.

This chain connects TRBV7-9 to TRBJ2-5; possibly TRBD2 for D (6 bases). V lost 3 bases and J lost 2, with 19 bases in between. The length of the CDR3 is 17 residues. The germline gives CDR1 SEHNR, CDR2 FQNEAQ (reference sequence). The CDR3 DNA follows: TGTGCCAGCAGCTTCTCCTCCTGGCGGGGCAGACAAGAGACCCAGTACTTC. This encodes CASSFSSWRGRQETQYF. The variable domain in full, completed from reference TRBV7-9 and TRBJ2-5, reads DTGVSQNPRHKITKRGQNVTFRCDPISEHNRLYWYRQTLGQGPEFLTYFQNEAQLEKSRLLSDRFSAERPKGSFSTLEIQRTEQGDSAMYLCASSFSSWRGRQETQYFGPGTRLLVL.

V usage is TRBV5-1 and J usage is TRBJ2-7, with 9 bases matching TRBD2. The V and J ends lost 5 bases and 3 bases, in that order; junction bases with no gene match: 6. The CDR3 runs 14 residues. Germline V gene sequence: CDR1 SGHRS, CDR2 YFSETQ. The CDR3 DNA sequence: TGCGCCAGCAGTAAGGCTAGCGGGGTCTACGAGCAGTACTTC. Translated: CASSKASGVYEQYF.

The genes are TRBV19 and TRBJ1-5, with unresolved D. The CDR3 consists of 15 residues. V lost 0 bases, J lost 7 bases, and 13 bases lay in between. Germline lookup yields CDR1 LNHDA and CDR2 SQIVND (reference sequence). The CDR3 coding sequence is TGTGCCAGTAGTATAGATACTGCCCTCTACCAGCCCCAGCATTTT. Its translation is CASSIDTALYQPQHF. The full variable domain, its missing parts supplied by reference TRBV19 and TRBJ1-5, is DGGITQSPKYLFRKEGQNVTLSCEQNLNHDAMYWYRQDPGQGLRLIYYSQIVNDFQKGDIAEGYSVSREKKESFPLTVTSAQKNPTAFYLCASSIDTALYQPQHFGDGTRLSIL.

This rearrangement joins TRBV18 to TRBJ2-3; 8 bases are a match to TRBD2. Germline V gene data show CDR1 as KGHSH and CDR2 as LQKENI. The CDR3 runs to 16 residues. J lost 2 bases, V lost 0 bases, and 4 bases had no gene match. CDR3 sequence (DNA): TGTGCCAGCTCACCACCGATAGCGGGACCCACAGATACGCAGTATTTT. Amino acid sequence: CASSPPIAGPTDTQYF.

The CDR3 protein is CASSRGLAGPDTQYF. CDR3 coding DNA: TGCGCCAGCAGCCGGGGACTAGCGGGCCCAGATACGCAGTATTTT. The chain uses TRBV4-3 and TRBJ2-3, with TRBD2 matching 12 bases. The CDR3 totals 15 residues. Germline lookup yields CDR1 LGHNA and CDR2 YSLEER. V trimming: 4 bases; J trimming: 4 bases; junction bases outside the gene matches: 3.

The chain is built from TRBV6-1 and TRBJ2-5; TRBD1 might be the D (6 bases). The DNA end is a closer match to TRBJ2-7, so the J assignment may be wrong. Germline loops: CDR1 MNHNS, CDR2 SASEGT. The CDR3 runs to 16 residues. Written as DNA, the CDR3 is TGTGCCAGCAGTGAAAGACAGGTCTCAAGCTCCTACGAGCAGTACTTC. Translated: CASSERQVSSSYEQYF.

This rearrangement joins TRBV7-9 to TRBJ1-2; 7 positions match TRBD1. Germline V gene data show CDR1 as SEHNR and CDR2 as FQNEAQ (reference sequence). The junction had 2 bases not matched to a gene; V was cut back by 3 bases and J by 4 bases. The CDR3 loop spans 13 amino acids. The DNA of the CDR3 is TGTGCCAGCAGCTTCCGGGACAGCTATGGCTACACCTTC. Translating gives CASSFRDSYGYTF.

CDR3 DNA: TGTGCCAGCAGCCAAGATCGTATAGCGGTGAACACCGGGGAGCTGTTTTTT. Translating gives CASSQDRIAVNTGELFF. The chain is built from TRBV14 and TRBJ2-2; weak D call: TRBD2 (6 bases). The germline CDR1 and CDR2 sequences are SGHDN and FVKESK. The CDR3 runs to 17 residues. V was clipped by 0 bases and J by 1 base, with 12 bases between them. The full variable domain, in which reference TRBV14 and TRBJ2-2 provide the parts outside the CDR3, is EAGVTQFPSHSVIEKGQTVTLRCDPISGHDNLYWYRRVMGKEIKFLLHFVKESKQDESGMPNNRFLAERTGGTYSTLKVQPAELEDSGVYFCASSQDRIAVNTGELFFGEGSRLTVL.

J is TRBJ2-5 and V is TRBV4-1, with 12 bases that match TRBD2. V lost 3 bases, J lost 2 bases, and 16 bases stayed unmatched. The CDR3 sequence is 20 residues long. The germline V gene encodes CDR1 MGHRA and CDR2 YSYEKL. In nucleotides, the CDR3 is TGCGCCAGCAGCCACAGCATGGCTAGCGGGAGGGCGGGGATACAAGAGACCCAGTACTTC. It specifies CASSHSMASGRAGIQETQYF.

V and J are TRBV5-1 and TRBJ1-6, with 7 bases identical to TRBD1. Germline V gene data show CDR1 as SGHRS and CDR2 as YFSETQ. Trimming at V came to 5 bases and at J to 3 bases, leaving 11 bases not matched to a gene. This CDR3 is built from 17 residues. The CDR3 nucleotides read TGCGCCAGCAGGCCTACTACAGGGGTAGTCTATAATTCACCCCTCCACTTT. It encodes CASRPTTGVVYNSPLHF.

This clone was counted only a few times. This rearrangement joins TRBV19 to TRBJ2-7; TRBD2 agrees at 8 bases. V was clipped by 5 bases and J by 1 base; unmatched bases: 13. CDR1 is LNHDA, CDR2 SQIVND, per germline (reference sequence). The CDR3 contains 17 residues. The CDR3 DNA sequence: TGTGCCAGTAGTCGACACCATTCCGGGACTAGGTCCTACGAGCAGTACTTC. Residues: CASSRHHSGTRSYEQYF.

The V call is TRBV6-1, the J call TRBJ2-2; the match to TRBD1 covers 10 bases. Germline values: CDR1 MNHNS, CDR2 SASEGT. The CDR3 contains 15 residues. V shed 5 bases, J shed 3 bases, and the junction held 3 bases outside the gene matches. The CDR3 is CASSSGTGDTGELFF. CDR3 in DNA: TGTGCCAGCAGTTCCGGGACAGGGGACACCGGGGAGCTGTTTTTT.

As DNA, the CDR3 is TGTGCCAGCAGCTATATACCGGGCTTGGCCGGGGGAGACAATGAGCAGTTCTTC. Amino acid sequence: CASSYIPGLAGGDNEQFF. V gene TRBV7-3 combines with J gene TRBJ2-1; tentatively, D is TRBD2 (6 bases). V was cut by 4 bases and J by 5 bases, with 24 bases left in between. Germline V gives CDR1 SGHTA, CDR2 FQGTGA. This CDR3 has 18 amino acids.

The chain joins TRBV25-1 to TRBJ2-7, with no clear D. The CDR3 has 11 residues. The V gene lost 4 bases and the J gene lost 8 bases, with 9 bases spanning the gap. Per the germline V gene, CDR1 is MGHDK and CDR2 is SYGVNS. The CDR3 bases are TGTGCCAGCAGTGCCCTATCTCAGCAGTACTTC. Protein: CASSALSQQYF.

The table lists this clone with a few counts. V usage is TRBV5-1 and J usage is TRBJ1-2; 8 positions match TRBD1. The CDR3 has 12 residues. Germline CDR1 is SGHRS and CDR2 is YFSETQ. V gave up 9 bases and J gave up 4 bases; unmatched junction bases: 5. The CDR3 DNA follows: TGCGCCAAAGGACAGGGCTGCTATGGCTACACCTTC. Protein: CAKGQGCYGYTF.

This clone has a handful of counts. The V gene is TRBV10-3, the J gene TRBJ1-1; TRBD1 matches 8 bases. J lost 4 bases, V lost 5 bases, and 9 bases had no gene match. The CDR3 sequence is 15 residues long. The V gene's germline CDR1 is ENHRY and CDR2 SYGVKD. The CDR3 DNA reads TGTGCCATCAGTAGCGGACAGGGAGATCTCACTGAAGCTTTCTTT. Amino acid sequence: CAISSGQGDLTEAFF.

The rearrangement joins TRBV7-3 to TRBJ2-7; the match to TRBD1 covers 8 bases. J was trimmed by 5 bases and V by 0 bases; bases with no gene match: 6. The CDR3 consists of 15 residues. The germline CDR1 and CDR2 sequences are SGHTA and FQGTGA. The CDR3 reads CASSLTGTGKNEQYF. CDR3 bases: TGTGCCAGCAGCTTAACAGGGACAGGTAAAAACGAGCAGTACTTC.

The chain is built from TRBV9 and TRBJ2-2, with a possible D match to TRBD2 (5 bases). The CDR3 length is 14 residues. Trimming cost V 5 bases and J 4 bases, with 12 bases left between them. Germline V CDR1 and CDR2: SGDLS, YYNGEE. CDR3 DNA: TGTGCCAGCAGTGATCGAAGCGGCACCGGGGAGCTGTTTTTT. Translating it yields CASSDRSGTGELFF.

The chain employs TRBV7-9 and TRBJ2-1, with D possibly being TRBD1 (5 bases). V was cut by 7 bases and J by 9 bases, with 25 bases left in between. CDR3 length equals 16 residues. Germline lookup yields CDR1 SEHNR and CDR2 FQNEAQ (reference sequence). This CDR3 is CASNIDSFLPRGEQFF. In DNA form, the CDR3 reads TGTGCCAGCAATATAGACAGTTTTCTCCCTAGGGGTGAGCAGTTCTTC.

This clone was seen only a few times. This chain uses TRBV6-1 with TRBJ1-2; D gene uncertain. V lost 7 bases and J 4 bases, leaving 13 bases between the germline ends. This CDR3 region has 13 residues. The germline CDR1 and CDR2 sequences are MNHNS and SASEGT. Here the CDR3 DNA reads TGTGCCAGCATGTCCTCCGACACCTATGGCTACACCTTC. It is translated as CASMSSDTYGYTF.